This T cell receptor beta chain originates from a study of OX40 agonist ivuxolimab in advanced cancers. Overall study findings and caveats: The study observed clonal expansion of CD4+ and CD8+ blood T cells by week 6 at 0.1 to 3.0 mg/kg.

Germline assignment: CDR1 SGHRS and CDR2 YFSETQ. The CDR3 is 15 residues long. V was trimmed by 0 bases and J by 1 base, leaving 8 bases between them. Cycle 7 day 1, cycle 4 day 1, and baseline were the timepoints at which blood was sampled. Repertoires were generated with immunoSEQ multiplex PCR, while TCRdb's copy carries only in-frame clones and drops some. Of more than 85,000 clones listed, about four fifths are singletons. Regarding this clone: Its antigen is not identified.

V gene TRBV5-1 combines with J gene TRBJ2-1; D is tentatively TRBD1 or TRBD2 (5 bases each). The TCR sequence derives from an adult with an advanced solid tumor such as melanoma, head and neck, liver or kidney cancer. The sample in question was CD4+ or CD8+ T cells sorted from blood, obtained in a trial of the OX40 agonist ivuxolimab. CDR3 in amino acids: CASSLDEGSYNEQFF. CDR3 sequence (DNA): TGCGCCAGCAGCTTGGACGAGGGGTCCTACAATGAGCAGTTCTTC.